Listed below are T cell receptor beta chains from one sample, sequenced in a study of shared clonotypes between healthy human individuals. Clones were read by immunoSEQ multiplex PCR, and TCRdb kept only the in-frame ones, dropping some. The table records about 820,000 clones, almost 95% of them present only once. Sequencing used naive CD8+ T cells sorted from blood. Receptor source: a young man in good health. Both conserved end residues are part of each CDR3. The D gene is left open where the match is weak. Clone size, where shown, is once, few, many, or a class for clones that have expanded.

TRBV4-1 NA TRBD1 CASSQQPGQGITDTQYF
TRBV15 NA TRBD1 CATSRPLIGQGWDIQYF
TRBV27 NA NA CASSLSKGLENNEQFF
TRBV19 NA TRBD1 CASSTGTGGTEAFF
TRBV7-8 NA TRBD2 CASRLLAGGLNEQFF
TRBV28 NA NA CASSFRGSGELFF
TRBV4-3 NA NA CASSQDWGRGGGDEQYF
TRBV28 once NA CASSGRFGSNNEQFF
TRBV2 NA NA CASRGGLNSGNTIYF
TRBV11-2 once TRBD1 CASSAPQGAFDTQYF
TRBV7-9 NA TRBD2 CASSPGTTGTDTQYF
TRBV27 NA NA CASTWGGGMFNEQFF
TRBV7-9 NA NA CASSLESWGTYEQYF
TRBV11-2 NA NA CASSLEVGVYGYTF
TRBV5-6 NA NA CASSLRQSYNEQFF
TRBV15 NA NA CATSTSGNTNEKLFF
TRBV28 few NA CASSSVAYNEQFF
TRBV13 NA NA CASSSRNRGTDTQYF
TRBV7-9 NA TRBD1 CASSPPGQGVDTQYF
TRBV18 NA NA CASSPPGPKNIQYF
TRBV6-5 once NA CASSLITGYETQYF
TRBV5-4 NA NA CASSLAGREGDYYGYTF